Each of the 13 T cell receptor beta chains below was sequenced from the same sample in a study of blood T cell repertoires in COVID-19 (dated by TCRdb to the early 2020s). Library method: the immunoSEQ multiplex PCR assay. What TCRdb holds here is the immuneACCESS table cut down to in-frame rearrangements. Part of the clones is not present; checked against another copy, under half of the missing clones reflect an unresolved V gene, and the others are unexplained. In all, the sample holds some 200,000 clones, and more than 70% of those were seen once. In total, the top ten clones hold 6.5% to 8.5% of the sample. Source material: PBMCs or T cells enriched from blood (not recorded which). The receptors stem from a woman between 40 and 50 years old with acute COVID-19.

This clone was found once. The V and J genes are TRBV6-1 and TRBJ1-4, with D perhaps matching TRBD1 (6 bases). Trimming cost V 3 bases and J 4 bases, with 9 bases left between them. This CDR3 is 14 amino acids long. Germline V gives CDR1 MNHNS, CDR2 SASEGT. DNA for the CDR3: TGTGCCAGCAGTGAGAGGGGGAATAATGAAAAACTGTTTTTT. This gives the protein CASSERGNNEKLFF.

J is TRBJ1-4 and V is TRBV9, with TRBD1 identical over 8 bases. Germline V gene data show CDR1 as SGDLS and CDR2 as YYNGEE. The length of the CDR3 is 16 residues. V trimming: 3 bases; J trimming: 3 bases; junction bases outside the gene matches: 7. This chain's CDR3 is CASSARRTGSNEKLFF. CDR3 bases: TGTGCCAGCAGCGCCAGAAGGACAGGGTCTAATGAAAAACTGTTTTTT.

In its sample, this clone was seen a few times. This rearrangement joins TRBV30 to TRBJ1-2, with D possibly matching TRBD1 (6 bases). Looked up from germline, CDR1 is GTSNPN and CDR2 is SVGIG (reference sequence). The V end lost 0 bases, the J end lost 2 bases, and 13 bases lay between the germline ends. The CDR3 contains 15 residues. CDR3 sequence reads: CAWSVLDRINYGYTF. CDR3 sequence (DNA): TGTGCCTGGAGTGTACTAGACAGGATAAACTATGGCTACACCTTC.

The rearrangement uses TRBV6-5 and TRBJ2-1, with TRBD2 matching over 9 bases. With V trimmed by 6 bases and J by 5 bases, 8 bases remained unmatched. This CDR3 is built from 15 residues. Germline V lookup: CDR1 MNHEY, CDR2 SVGAGI. The DNA for the CDR3 is TGTGCCAGCAGGAGGTGGACTAGCGCAAACAATGAGCAGTTCTTC. Protein: CASRRWTSANNEQFF.

V gene TRBV5-1 combines with J gene TRBJ1-1, with D possibly TRBD1 on 5 matching bases. CDR3 length: 13 amino acids. V dropped 0 bases and J dropped 4 bases, with 7 bases sitting between them. Per the germline V gene, CDR1 is SGHRS and CDR2 is YFSETQ. CDR3 sequence reads: CASSLEGLTEAFF. In nucleotides, the CDR3 is TGCGCCAGCAGCTTGGAGGGGCTCACTGAAGCTTTCTTT.

This sequence joins TRBV5-8 and TRBJ1-3; TRBD1 is a possible D gene (6 bases). V lost 3 bases and J lost 0, with 10 bases in between. This CDR3 has 15 residues. From germline, CDR1 is SGHTS and CDR2 YDEGEE. The CDR3 nucleotides read TGTGCCAGCAGCTCGGGACAATTCTCTGGAAACACCATATATTTT. It translates to CASSSGQFSGNTIYF.

The chain couples TRBV6-1 to TRBJ1-5; maybe TRBD1 (6 bases). V gave up 1 base and J gave up 3 bases, with 10 bases separating them. This CDR3 region has 15 residues. Per the germline V gene, CDR1 is MNHNS and CDR2 is SASEGT. The CDR3 here is CASSEGTGTNQPQHF. CDR3 in DNA: TGTGCCAGCAGTGAAGGTACAGGGACCAATCAGCCCCAGCATTTT.

The CDR3 sequence: CATSRGADRYYEQYF. Here the CDR3 DNA reads TGTGCCACCAGCAGAGGGGCGGACAGGTACTACGAGCAGTACTTC. This chain joins TRBV15 and TRBJ2-7; 7 bases agree with TRBD1. The CDR3 consists of 15 residues. Trimming cost V 1 base and J 3 bases; bases outside gene matches: 6. Germline CDR1 LNHNV, CDR2 YYDKDF (reference sequence).

The chain uses TRBV19 and TRBJ2-1; 7 nucleotides line up with TRBD2. There are 14 residues in the CDR3. V was pared by 5 bases and J by 7 bases, with 8 bases of the junction left unmatched. Germline-derived CDR1 and CDR2 are LNHDA and SQIVND (reference sequence). CDR3 region: CASSVYLGGNEQFF. The CDR3, as DNA: TGTGCCAGTAGTGTCTATTTGGGGGGGAATGAGCAGTTCTTC.

The chain carries TRBV19 and TRBJ1-1, with 8 bases that match TRBD1. Looked up from germline, CDR1 is LNHDA and CDR2 is SQIVND (reference sequence). The CDR3 totals 15 residues. The J segment lost 5 bases and the V segment lost 5 bases, leaving 10 bases of the junction unmatched. The CDR3 spells CASSPRQGMRTEAFF. DNA for the CDR3: TGTGCCAGTAGTCCAAGACAGGGGATGAGAACTGAAGCTTTCTTT.

The chain recombines TRBV3-1 (or the pseudogene TRBV3-2) with TRBJ2-5; 11 nucleotides align to TRBD1. The CDR3 length is 17 residues. The V gene's germline CDR1 is LGHDT and CDR2 YNNKEL (reference sequence). Trimming took 4 bases from V and 2 from J; bases not matched to a gene: 9. CDR3 in amino acids: CASSLNAGQGAQETQYF. CDR3 bases: TGTGCCAGCAGCCTCAATGCCGGACAGGGGGCTCAAGAGACCCAGTACTTC.

In this sample, this clone turned up once. The gene calls are TRBV27 and TRBJ1-1; D gene unclear. The ends were cut back, 6 bases at V and 0 bases at J, with 11 bases in the middle. The germline V gene encodes CDR1 MNHEY and CDR2 SMNVEV (reference sequence). CDR3 length: 14 residues. Written as DNA, the CDR3 is TGTGCCAGCAGACCGCGACAAATGAACACTGAAGCTTTCTTT. Encoded protein: CASRPRQMNTEAFF.

Here the CDR3 reads CASTETNSYNEQFF. In nucleotides, the CDR3 is TGTGCCAGCACTGAGACTAACTCCTACAATGAGCAGTTCTTC. The V gene is TRBV28, the J gene TRBJ2-1; the D gene is possibly TRBD2 (5 bases). Germline-derived CDR1 and CDR2 are MDHEN and SYDVKM. CDR3 size: 14 residues. Trimming took off 7 bases at V and 0 bases at J, with 10 bases between the two ends. Supplemented by reference TRBV28 and TRBJ2-1, the full variable domain reads DVKVTQSSRYLVKRTGEKVFLECVQDMDHENMFWYRQDPGLGLRLIYFSYDVKMKEKGDIPEGYSVSREKKERFSLILESASTNQTSMYLCASTETNSYNEQFFGPGTRLTVL.